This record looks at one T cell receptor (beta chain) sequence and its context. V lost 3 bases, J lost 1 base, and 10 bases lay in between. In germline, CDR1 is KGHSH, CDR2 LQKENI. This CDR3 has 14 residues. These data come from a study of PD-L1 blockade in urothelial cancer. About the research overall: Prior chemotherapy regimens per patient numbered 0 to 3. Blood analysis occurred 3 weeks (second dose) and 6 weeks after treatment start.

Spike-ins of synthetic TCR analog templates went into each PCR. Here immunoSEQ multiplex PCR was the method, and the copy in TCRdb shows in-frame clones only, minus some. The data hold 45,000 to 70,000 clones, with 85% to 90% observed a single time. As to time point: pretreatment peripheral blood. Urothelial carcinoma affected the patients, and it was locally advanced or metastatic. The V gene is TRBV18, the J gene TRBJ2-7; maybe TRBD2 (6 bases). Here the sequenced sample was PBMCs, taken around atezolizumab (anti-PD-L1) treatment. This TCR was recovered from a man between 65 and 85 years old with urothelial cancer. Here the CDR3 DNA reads TGTGCCAGCTCACCGGGGGGTAGGTCCTACGAGCAGTACTTC. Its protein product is CASSPGGRSYEQYF. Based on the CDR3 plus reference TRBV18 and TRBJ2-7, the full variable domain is NAGVMQNPRHLVRRRGQEARLRCSPMKGHSHVYWYRQLPEEGLKFMVYLQKENIIDESGMPKERFSAEFPKEGPSILRIQQVVRGDSAAYFCASSPGGRSYEQYFGPGTRLTVT.